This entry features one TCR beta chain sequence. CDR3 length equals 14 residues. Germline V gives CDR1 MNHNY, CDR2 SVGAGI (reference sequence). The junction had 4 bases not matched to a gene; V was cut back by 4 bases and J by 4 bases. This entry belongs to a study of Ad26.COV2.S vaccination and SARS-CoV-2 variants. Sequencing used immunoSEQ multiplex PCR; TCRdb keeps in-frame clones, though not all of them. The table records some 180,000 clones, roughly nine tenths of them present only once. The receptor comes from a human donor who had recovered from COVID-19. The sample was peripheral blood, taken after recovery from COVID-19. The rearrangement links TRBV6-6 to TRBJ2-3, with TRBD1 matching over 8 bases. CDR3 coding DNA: TGTGCCAGCAGTTCCGGACAGGGCGCAGATACGCAGTATTTT. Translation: CASSSGQGADTQYF.